This T cell receptor (beta chain) was sequenced in a study of blood T cells in healthy people across ages. The CDR3 runs to 18 residues. In germline, CDR1 is SGHKS, CDR2 YYEKEE (reference sequence). For this clonotype: Its target is unknown.

Sample-barcoded 5' priming and a J-beta primer mix drove a second PCR of about 6 to 11 cycles. TCRdb redid the calling of the 5' RACE reads with MiXCR, one entry per CDR3 protein. Here the sample spans some 1.4 million distinct CDR3 sequences, 42% being singletons. Per individual sample, total RNA of at least 5.5 micrograms was extracted. Study-level points and caveats: Any conclusive comparison of naive versus antigen-experienced cells was prevented by using unsorted PBMCs. Higher diversity and more naive CD4+ cells were features of long-lived donors, compared to aged donors.

Input material: blood. The chain recombines TRBV5-5 with TRBJ2-5, with TRBD1 as a possible D gene (7 bases). The J call is in doubt because the DNA end fits TRBJ2-7 better. The clonotype comes from a woman aged 18-29 years in good health. The CDR3 DNA follows: TGTGCCAGCAGCTCCGGAACGACAGGGTGGAGGGTATCCTACGAGCAGTACTTC. Protein sequence: CASSSGTTGWRVSYEQYF.